This entry is about one T cell receptor (beta chain). Its antigen is not yet known. Base quality data are lacking; no much larger clone is found one base away. The library was made by the immunoSEQ multiplex PCR assay. DNA from the cultured and isolated CD4+ T cells underwent TCR beta CDR3 sequencing. On the study's bioinformatics: The analysis removed non-productive TCR sequences, trimmed reads to the CDR3 region, and retained only CDR3s that were 7 or more amino acids long. The MANAFEST web app was used to identify antigen-specific clonotypes by comparing expansion in peptide wells with expansion in reference cultures. For clones to be considered positive, expansion at FDR<0.05 versus reference and all other wells, an odds ratio above 5, and a frequency above 0.1% in two replicate wells were required. Cross-reactive clonotypes were defined as significantly expanded in SARS-CoV-2 spike wells and in at least one common cold coronavirus spike condition. CDR3 similarity was assessed by Levenshtein distance using the stringdist R package, and unrooted trees were constructed with ape in R 3.6.1. In its TCRdb copy, this immuneACCESS table keeps in-frame sequences only and misses some clones. Where compared with another copy, unresolved V genes explain less than half of these, and the others have no known cause. That table supplies the V and J calls and clone size; D and trimming were determined from the DNA. The sample records about 64,000 clones, roughly 78% of which are singletons. The ten biggest clones cover 2% of the sample.

Including the terminal cysteine and phenylalanine, the CDR3 comprises 13 residues. The only DNA kept is the CDR3, 39 bases in frame from the first base. V is cut by 7 bases and J by 8 bases, and the space between the germline ends is 14 bases. These data originate in a study of vaccination effects on CD4 cells after COVID-19 (dated by TCRdb to 2021 to 2024). General notes on the study: Post-vaccine samples across the study were collected a median of 72 days after the second dose, with a range of 14 to 241. SARS-CoV-2 spike-specific CD4+ TCR repertoires from before and after mRNA vaccination were compared in COVID-19 convalescent patients and in infection-naive vaccine recipients. A total of 10 COVID-19 convalescent patients and a handful of SARS-CoV-2-naive healthy vaccine recipients were included in the full study. The Oncomine TCR Beta short-read assay on an Illumina iSeq 100 was used to sequence cultures from other donors in the study. Beyond this particular receptor, the publication reports: The study was limited by a small number of convalescent patients and lacked early post-infection timepoints. At late post-vaccination timepoints, both infection-induced and vaccine-induced clones showed marked clonal contraction, consistent with waning T cell responses. In healthy vaccine recipients, vaccine-induced clones were almost all SARS-CoV-2 mono-reactive, with only 1 of 255 being cross-reactive with common cold coronaviruses.

In the ViraFEST assay, PBMC were stimulated with viral peptide pools, and TCR sequencing was then used to find antigen-specific CD4+ T cell clonotypes based on their expansion. After less than 13 days of culture, CD4+ T cells were isolated with the EasySep CD4+ T cell isolation kit. Two doses of either the BNT162b2 or the mRNA-1273 mRNA SARS-CoV-2 vaccine were administered to participants. None of the healthy vaccine recipients had a prior SARS-CoV-2 infection, which was confirmed by nucleocapsid antibody tests that came back negative both before and after vaccination. Some 2 million PBMC per well were cultured with approximately 10 ug/ml peptides in IMDM containing approximately 4.6% human AB serum, approximately 10 IU/ml IL-2 and gentamicin. On days 3 and 7, half of the culture medium was replaced with fresh IL-2-containing medium. Unless noted otherwise, every peptide stimulation condition was grown in triplicate wells. Using Ficoll-Paque Plus gradient centrifugation, PBMC were separated from whole blood and then either used fresh or cryopreserved at -140C. The overlapping peptide pools covered the spike proteins of SARS-CoV-2 as well as those of the common cold coronaviruses HCoV-NL63, HCoV-OC43 and HCoV-229E. Genomic DNA was extracted from cultured CD4+ T cells with the QIAamp micro DNA kit.

Sequences were derived from CD4+ T cells from PBMCs cultured with HCoV-OC43 spike peptides, sampled after COVID-19 vaccination. In the paper's terms, the cell subset or site label means: HCoV-OC43 spike overlapping peptide pool stimulation. The clonotype was recovered from a human donor who received a COVID-19 vaccine. The sequence links TRBV12-3 or TRBV12-4 to TRBJ1-4; TRBD1 might be the D gene, on 5 matching bases. CDR3 sequence: CASTGQGDEKLFF. The nucleotide sequence is given as TGTGCCAGCACCGGCCAGGGTGACGAAAAACTGTTTTTT.